Below, 11 T cell receptor beta chains from the same sample are listed, as sequenced in a study of blood T cell repertoires in COVID-19. The data were produced by immunoSEQ multiplex PCR, yet TCRdb's version contains in-frame clones alone and is incomplete. The sample lists approximately 100,000 clones, 80% to 90% seen once, with 7% to 9% in the top ten. The source material was peripheral blood. The receptors here all came from a woman older than 75 with active or convalescent COVID-19.

This clone was observed a handful of times. This rearrangement joins TRBV5-1 to TRBJ2-7, with 11 bases that match TRBD1. Germline V gene lookup returns CDR1 SGHRS and CDR2 YFSETQ. J lost 3 bases, V lost 2 bases, and 1 base had no gene match. The CDR3 covers 14 residues. The CDR3 coding sequence is TGCGCCAGCAGCTTCGGGACAGGGGGCTACGAGCAGTACTTC. It is translated as CASSFGTGGYEQYF.

CDR3 amino acids: CASSLRTALNTEAFF. In nucleotides, the CDR3 is TGTGCCAGCAGCTTAAGAACAGCCCTGAACACTGAAGCTTTCTTT. The J gene is TRBJ1-1, the V gene TRBV11-3, with D uncertain. Germline V lookup: CDR1 SGHNT, CDR2 YENEEA. The V gene lost 2 bases and the J gene lost 0 bases, with 10 bases spanning the gap. The CDR3 length is 15 residues.

This chain uses TRBV7-3 with TRBJ2-5; 9 bases agree with TRBD1. The germline CDR1 and CDR2 sequences are SGHTA and FQGTGA. The CDR3 loop spans 15 amino acids. The ends lost 0 bases at V and 7 bases at J; junction bases unmatched: 6. CDR3 sequence (DNA): TGTGCCAGCAGCTTAACTGGGACAGGGTCTGCGACCCAGTACTTC. Amino acid sequence: CASSLTGTGSATQYF. Variable domain in full (rest from reference TRBV7-3 and TRBJ2-5): GAGVSQTPSNKVTEKGKYVELRCDPISGHTALYWYRQSLGQGPEFLIYFQGTGAADDSGLPNDRFFAVRPEGSVSTLKIQRTERGDSAVYLCASSLTGTGSATQYFGPGTRLLVL.

This chain uses TRBV27 with TRBJ2-7, with 15 bases lining up with TRBD2. The length of the CDR3 is 18 residues. Germline V lookup: CDR1 MNHEY, CDR2 SMNVEV (reference sequence). V dropped 2 bases and J dropped 6; count of bases not matched to a gene: 11. CDR3 coding DNA: TGTGCCAGCAGTTTAATCGGACTAGCGGGGGGGGAAGGAGGCGAGCAGTACTTC. Translated: CASSLIGLAGGEGGEQYF.

The V gene is TRBV6-5, the J gene TRBJ2-5, with 9 bases aligning to TRBD2. CDR1 and CDR2 from the germline V gene are MNHEY and SVGAGI. The length of the CDR3 is 16 residues. V gave up 0 bases and J gave up 1 base; unmatched junction bases: 3. CDR3 DNA: TGTGCCAGCAGTTACTCGGGACTAGCTATCCAAGAGACCCAGTACTTC. Protein: CASSYSGLAIQETQYF.

This clone appeared a few times. The J gene is TRBJ2-1, the V gene TRBV5-5; 11 bases map to TRBD2. This CDR3 has 17 amino acids. Trimming at V came to 0 bases and at J to 9 bases, leaving 11 bases not matched to a gene. The germline V gene has CDR1 SGHKS and CDR2 YYEKEE (reference sequence). CDR3 loop: CASSLGLGTSGSREQFF. The CDR3 nucleotides read TGTGCCAGCAGCTTGGGACTCGGCACTAGCGGGAGTCGTGAGCAGTTCTTC.

This clone came up a few times. The rearrangement links TRBV14 to TRBJ2-2; no firm D call. CDR1 SGHDN and CDR2 FVKESK come from the germline V gene. V dropped 4 bases and J dropped 3 bases, with 6 bases sitting between them. This CDR3 has 13 amino acids. The CDR3 DNA reads TGTGCCAGCAGCCTCGTTTACACCGGGGAGCTGTTTTTT. Translating it yields CASSLVYTGELFF.

The rearrangement joins TRBV9 to TRBJ2-7; 10 nucleotides line up with TRBD1. The junction had 3 bases not matched to a gene; V was cut back by 0 bases and J by 0 bases. This CDR3 is 16 amino acids long. Germline values: CDR1 SGDLS, CDR2 YYNGEE. The CDR3 DNA is TGTGCCAGCAGCGTAGCCGGGACAGGGGCCTCCTACGAGCAGTACTTC. This translates into CASSVAGTGASYEQYF.

The chain links TRBV28 to TRBJ1-4; 7 positions match TRBD1. Germline V gene lookup returns CDR1 MDHEN and CDR2 SYDVKM. The CDR3 sequence is 13 residues long. Trimming removed 4 bases from V and 7 bases from J; junction bases left unmatched: 3. CDR3 DNA sequence: TGTGCCAGCAGTTCCCACAGGGGTGAAAAACTGTTTTTT. This sequence encodes CASSSHRGEKLFF.

A remark on this clone: This sample also contains other DNA sequences that code for the same CDR3. V is TRBV2 and J is TRBJ1-2; 12 bases are shared with TRBD1. Germline V gives CDR1 SNHLY, CDR2 FYNNEI. V lost 8 bases to trimming and J lost 8 bases; unmatched junction nucleotides: 9. This CDR3 region has 14 residues. For the CDR3, the DNA is TGTGCCAGCGAGCGGGACAGGGGGCGGGGGGGCTACACCTTC. It translates to CASERDRGRGGYTF.

The gene calls are TRBV27 and TRBJ2-3, with TRBD2 as a possible D gene (6 bases). The CDR3 loop spans 14 amino acids. CDR1 is MNHEY, CDR2 SMNVEV, per germline (reference sequence). The germline V and J ends were trimmed by 6 bases and 1 base, with 11 bases remaining between them. CDR3 nucleotide sequence: TGTGCCAGCAGGCGGGACTCCCGCACAGATACGCAGTATTTT. This codes for CASRRDSRTDTQYF.